The 21 T cell receptor beta chains given below trace back to one sample, sequenced in a study of Ad26.COV2.S vaccination and SARS-CoV-2 variants. Assay: immunoSEQ multiplex PCR; the TCRdb copy retains only in-frame clones and omits some. In the table there are hundreds of thousands of clones, 90% of which are singletons. The treatment is: 15 to 20 received Ad26.COV2.S at low or high dose, single or two shots; about 5 received placebo; per-sample allocation not given. Sampling occurred on day 63 after the first vaccine or placebo injection. The material sequenced was peripheral blood, taken in a trial of Ad26.COV2.S vaccine versus placebo. The source of these receptors is a person between 18 and 60 years old who received the Ad26.COV2.S COVID-19 vaccine or a placebo.

The chain has TRBV5-4 and TRBJ2-3; a possible D gene is TRBD1 (6 bases). The CDR3 is 13 residues long. V shed 3 bases and J shed 4 bases, with 9 bases lying between them. From germline, CDR1 is SGHNT and CDR2 YYREEE (reference sequence). The CDR3 nucleotides read TGTGCCAGCAGCTCAGGGGACCCAGATACGCAGTATTTT. It yields the protein CASSSGDPDTQYF.

The V gene is TRBV28, the J gene TRBJ2-7, with 10 bases fitting TRBD1. The CDR3 has 15 amino acids. The germline V gene has CDR1 MDHEN and CDR2 SYDVKM. After removal of 2 bases from V and 8 bases from J, the junction contained 9 bases not matched to a gene. In nucleotides, the CDR3 is TGTGCCAGCAGTTTAGCCGGGACAGGGGTCTGGCAGCAGTACTTC. This encodes CASSLAGTGVWQQYF.

This rearrangement joins TRBV4-1 to TRBJ2-2, with D unclear. The CDR3 has 12 residues. Looked up from germline, CDR1 is MGHRA and CDR2 is YSYEKL. Trimming took off 2 bases at V and 5 bases at J, with 3 bases between the two ends. CDR3 in amino acids: CASSQRTGELFF. CDR3 nucleotide sequence: TGCGCCAGCAGCCAACGAACCGGGGAGCTGTTTTTT.

This chain uses TRBV27 with TRBJ1-1, with D tentatively TRBD1 (5 bases). Trimming stripped 5 bases from V and 0 bases from J, with 19 bases between. The CDR3 length is 17 residues. Germline lookup yields CDR1 MNHEY and CDR2 SMNVEV (reference sequence). The CDR3 region is CASSPAPFSGMNTEAFF. The CDR3 bases are TGTGCCAGCAGTCCTGCCCCCTTTTCAGGGATGAACACTGAAGCTTTCTTT.

The chain carries TRBV24-1 and TRBJ2-1, with 11 bases lining up with TRBD2. The V gene end was trimmed by 4 bases and the J gene end by 6 bases; junction bases not matched to a gene: 7. The CDR3 consists of 16 residues. Germline V CDR1 and CDR2: KGHDR, SFDVKD. CDR3 nucleotide sequence: TGTGCCACCAGTGAGCCTACTAGCGGGAGCTCCAATGAGCAGTTCTTC. Translation gives CATSEPTSGSSNEQFF.

The V gene is TRBV7-8, the J gene TRBJ2-1; D is possibly TRBD2 (5 bases). Germline CDR1 reads SGHVS; CDR2 reads FQNEAQ. The CDR3 is made up of 17 amino acids. With 5 bases removed from V and 0 bases from J, the gap between germline ends came to 17 bases. The chain's CDR3 is CASSRTQAGNSYNEQFF. DNA for the CDR3: TGTGCCAGCAGCCGCACGCAAGCCGGGAACTCCTACAATGAGCAGTTCTTC.

In DNA form, the CDR3 reads TGTGCCTGGAGTACAGGGTTGAATTCACCCCTCCACTTT. It is translated as CAWSTGLNSPLHF. The V gene is TRBV30, the J gene TRBJ1-6, with a possible D match to TRBD1 (6 bases). CDR1 GTSNPN and CDR2 SVGIG come from the germline V gene (reference sequence). V was shortened by 2 bases and J by 7 bases, with 9 bases between the two germline ends. This CDR3 has 13 residues.

The chain uses TRBV29-1 and TRBJ1-5; no clear D gene. CDR1 SQVTM and CDR2 ANQGSEA come from the germline V gene. The CDR3 loop spans 13 amino acids. V dropped 5 bases and J dropped 3 bases, with 11 bases sitting between them. The CDR3 coding sequence is TGCAGCGTTCTGTACAGTTACAATCAGCCCCAGCATTTT. Its translation is CSVLYSYNQPQHF.

This rearrangement joins TRBV4-2 to TRBJ2-2; D is unresolved. V lost 1 base, J lost 3 bases, and 12 bases lay in between. Germline V lookup: CDR1 LGHNA, CDR2 YNFKEQ. There are 16 residues in the CDR3. CDR3 sequence (DNA): TGTGCCAGCAGCCAAGGGGTTATTAAGGACACCGGGGAGCTGTTTTTT. It is translated as CASSQGVIKDTGELFF.

The rearrangement links TRBV6-6 to TRBJ1-1; D call uncertain. The V end lost 8 bases, the J end lost 1 base, and 11 bases lay between the germline ends. The CDR3 is made up of 13 amino acids. Germline assignment: CDR1 MNHNY and CDR2 SVGAGI (reference sequence). CDR3 sequence: CASGSTSNTEAFF. The CDR3, as DNA: TGTGCCAGCGGGTCCACATCGAACACTGAAGCTTTCTTT.

The V call is TRBV5-1, the J call TRBJ2-7; no firm D call. The CDR3 spans 14 residues. The V end was cut by 0 bases, the J end by 3 bases, with 10 bases between. Germline V lookup: CDR1 SGHRS, CDR2 YFSETQ. CDR3 nucleotide sequence: TGCGCCAGCAGCTTGGGGGCAAGACACTACGAGCAGTACTTC. Translation: CASSLGARHYEQYF.

The chain joins TRBV5-4 to TRBJ2-7, with 10 bases matching TRBD1. The CDR3 extends over 14 amino acids. V gave up 4 bases and J gave up 5 bases; unmatched junction bases: 6. CDR1 SGHNT and CDR2 YYREEE come from the germline V gene (reference sequence). The CDR3 spells CASSLDRGRHEQYF. CDR3 in DNA: TGTGCCAGCAGCCTCGACAGGGGGCGGCACGAGCAGTACTTC. Full variable domain (rest looked up from reference TRBV5-4 and TRBJ2-7): ETGVTQSPTHLIKTRGQQVTLRCSSQSGHNTVSWYQQALGQGPQFIFQYYREEENGRGNFPPRFSGLQFPNYSSELNVNALELDDSALYLCASSLDRGRHEQYFGPGTRLTVT.

With regard to this clone: Other DNA sequences in the same sample also yield this CDR3. The chain has TRBV2 and TRBJ2-7, with 8 bases fitting TRBD1. This CDR3 comprises 13 residues. Unmatched junction bases numbered 3, after V lost 4 bases and J lost 4 bases. The germline gives CDR1 SNHLY, CDR2 FYNNEI. CDR3 loop: CASSVDRGYEQYF. The CDR3 bases are TGTGCCAGCAGTGTTGACAGGGGTTACGAGCAGTACTTC.

CDR3 nucleotide sequence: TGTGCCAGCTCGGTTAGGTCCTCCTACAATGAGCAGTTCTTC. Translated: CASSVRSSYNEQFF. The gene calls are TRBV2 and TRBJ2-1; no clear D gene. CDR1 and CDR2 from the germline V gene are SNHLY and FYNNEI. The length of the CDR3 is 14 residues. The V end was cut by 8 bases, the J end by 0 bases, with 11 bases between.

This clone showed up just a few times. V gene TRBV13 combines with J gene TRBJ2-1; D remains unclear. Between the trimmed V and J ends, which lost 3 bases and 5 bases, there was a span of 8 bases. This CDR3 has 13 residues. Germline lookup yields CDR1 PRHDT and CDR2 FYEKMQ (reference sequence). CDR3 loop: CASSFIGNNEQFF. In DNA, the CDR3 is TGTGCCAGCAGCTTTATAGGAAACAATGAGCAGTTCTTC.

V is TRBV2 and J is TRBJ2-5, with 8 bases identical to TRBD1. With 6 bases clipped from V and 4 bases from J, the junction kept 10 bases outside the gene matches. Germline V gives CDR1 SNHLY, CDR2 FYNNEI. This CDR3 is built from 15 residues. For the CDR3, the DNA is TGTGCCAGCAGACCCATAACAGGGGGGCTAGAGACCCAGTACTTC. It encodes CASRPITGGLETQYF.

V usage is TRBV5-5 and J usage is TRBJ2-7; D not resolved. The CDR3 loop spans 15 amino acids. Trimming stripped 0 bases from V and 3 bases from J, with 13 bases between. The germline CDR1 and CDR2 sequences are SGHKS and YYEKEE (reference sequence). The CDR3 coding sequence is TGTGCCAGCAGCTTGGTGGGCGAAATTAACTACGAGCAGTACTTC. Translated: CASSLVGEINYEQYF.

This rearrangement joins TRBV11-3 to TRBJ2-7; D might be TRBD2 (5 bases). CDR3 length equals 12 residues. V lost 0 bases to trimming and J lost 6 bases, with 6 bases between them. Germline lookup yields CDR1 SGHNT and CDR2 YENEEA. The CDR3 reads CASSLDEGEQYF. The CDR3 DNA sequence: TGTGCCAGCAGCTTAGATGAGGGCGAGCAGTACTTC.

A single count supports this clone. CDR3 sequence: CASSPGWDQETQYF. CDR3 DNA: TGTGCCAGCAGCCCTGGGTGGGACCAAGAGACCCAGTACTTC. The chain employs TRBV7-2 and TRBJ2-5; D remains ambiguous. Trimming stripped 5 bases from V and 0 bases from J, with 10 bases between. This CDR3 spans 14 amino acids. CDR1 is SGHTA, CDR2 FQGNSA, per germline.

This clone was counted between two and nine times. The rearrangement links TRBV7-2 to TRBJ1-5; no reliable D call. The V and J ends lost 5 bases and 5 bases respectively, with 7 bases between them. This CDR3 has 12 residues. Germline V gene sequence: CDR1 SGHTA, CDR2 FQGNSA. The chain's CDR3 is CASSAHDQPQHF. In nucleotides, the CDR3 is TGTGCCAGCAGCGCTCATGATCAGCCCCAGCATTTT.

CDR3 sequence: CASSQDRSVTGELFF. The CDR3 DNA reads as TGCGCCAGCAGCCAAGATAGAAGTGTCACCGGGGAGCTGTTTTTT. This chain links TRBV4-3 with TRBJ2-2; D not resolved. The CDR3 has 15 residues. Germline V gives CDR1 LGHNA, CDR2 YSLEER. V was clipped by 0 bases and J by 4 bases, with 9 bases between them.